Sequencing of this TCR beta chain was carried out in a study of T cells expressing NK-cell markers. TCRdb re-analyzed the 5' RACE reads; it lists each CDR3 protein once, without DNA. Its table lists about 180,000 distinct CDR3 sequences. This CDR3 contains 12 residues. Germline CDR1 SEHNR, CDR2 FQNEAQ (reference sequence). The chain couples TRBV7-9 to TRBJ2-5. The sample comprised blood T cells: a sorted CD56 or NKG2C T cell subset, CD4+ or CD8+ T cells, or bulk PBMC T cells (not recorded which). This TCR came from a man aged 18 to 69 in good health. CDR3 residues: CASKAAQETQYF.